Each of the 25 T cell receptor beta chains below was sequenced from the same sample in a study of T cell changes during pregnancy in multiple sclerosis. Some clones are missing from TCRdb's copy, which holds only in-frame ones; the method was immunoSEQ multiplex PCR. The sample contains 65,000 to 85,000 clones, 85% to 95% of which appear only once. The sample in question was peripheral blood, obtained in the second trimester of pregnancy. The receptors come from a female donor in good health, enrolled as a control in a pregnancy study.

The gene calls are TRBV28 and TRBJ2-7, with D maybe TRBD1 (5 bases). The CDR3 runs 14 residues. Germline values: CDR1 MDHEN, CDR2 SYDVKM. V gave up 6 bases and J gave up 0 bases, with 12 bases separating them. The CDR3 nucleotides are TGTGCCAGCAGCCCAACAGGCAACTCCTACGAGCAGTACTTC. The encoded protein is CASSPTGNSYEQYF.

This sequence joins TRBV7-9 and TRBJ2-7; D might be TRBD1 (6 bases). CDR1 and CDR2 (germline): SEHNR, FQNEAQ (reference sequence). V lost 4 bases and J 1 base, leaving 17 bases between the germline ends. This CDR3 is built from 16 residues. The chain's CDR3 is CASSSFQGIDSYEQYF. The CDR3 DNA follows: TGTGCCAGCAGCTCCTTCCAGGGGATCGATTCCTACGAGCAGTACTTC.

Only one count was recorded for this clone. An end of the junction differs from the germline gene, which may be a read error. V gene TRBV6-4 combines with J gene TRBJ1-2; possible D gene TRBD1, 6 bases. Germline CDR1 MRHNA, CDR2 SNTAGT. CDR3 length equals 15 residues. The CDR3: CASSYSRQVSYGYTF. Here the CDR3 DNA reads TGTGCCAGCAGTTACTCGAGACAGGTCAGCTATGGCTACACCTTC.

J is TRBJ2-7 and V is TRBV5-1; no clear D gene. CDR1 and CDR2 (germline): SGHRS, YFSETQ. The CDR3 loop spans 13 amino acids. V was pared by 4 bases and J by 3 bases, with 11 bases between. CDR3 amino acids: CASSVDGYYEQYF. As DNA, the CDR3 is TGCGCCAGCAGCGTTGACGGGTACTACGAGCAGTACTTC.

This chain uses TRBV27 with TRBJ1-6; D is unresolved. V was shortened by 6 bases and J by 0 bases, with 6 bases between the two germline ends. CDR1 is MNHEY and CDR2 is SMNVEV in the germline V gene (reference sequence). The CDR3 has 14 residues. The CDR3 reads CASRGASYNSPLHF. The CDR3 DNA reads TGTGCCAGCAGGGGCGCCTCCTATAATTCACCCCTCCACTTT.

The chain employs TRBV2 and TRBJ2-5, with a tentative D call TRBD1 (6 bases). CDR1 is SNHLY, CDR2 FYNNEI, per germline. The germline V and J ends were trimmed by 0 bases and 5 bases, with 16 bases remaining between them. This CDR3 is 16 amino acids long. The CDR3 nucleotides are TGTGCCAGCAGTGAAGCGGAAACCCCTAGGGGGGAGACCCAGTACTTC. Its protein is CASSEAETPRGETQYF.

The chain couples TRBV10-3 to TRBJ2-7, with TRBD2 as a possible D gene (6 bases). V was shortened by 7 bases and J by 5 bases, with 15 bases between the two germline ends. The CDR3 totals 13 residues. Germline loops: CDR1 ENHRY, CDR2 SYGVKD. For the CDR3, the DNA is TGTGCCATCACCGGGACTCCTTCCAACGAGCAGTACTTC. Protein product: CAITGTPSNEQYF.

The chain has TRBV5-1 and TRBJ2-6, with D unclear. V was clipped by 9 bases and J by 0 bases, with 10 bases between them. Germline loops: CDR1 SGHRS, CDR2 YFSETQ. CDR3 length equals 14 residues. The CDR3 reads CATQDRSGANVLTF. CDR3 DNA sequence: TGCGCCACCCAGGATCGCTCTGGGGCCAACGTCCTGACTTTC.

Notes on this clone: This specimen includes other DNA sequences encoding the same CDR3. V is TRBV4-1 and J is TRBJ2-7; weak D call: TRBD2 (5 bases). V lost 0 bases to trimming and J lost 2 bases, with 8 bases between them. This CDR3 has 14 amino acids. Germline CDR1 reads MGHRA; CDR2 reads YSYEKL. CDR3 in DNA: TGCGCCAGCAGCCAAGATGAGGGCACCTACGAGCAGTACTTC. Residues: CASSQDEGTYEQYF.

The chain's CDR3 is CASSGRGHEYEQYF. CDR3 bases: TGTGCCAGCAGTGGGAGGGGGCATGAGTACGAGCAGTACTTC. The V call is TRBV2, the J call TRBJ2-5; D is possibly TRBD1 (7 bases). The J call is doubtful: the DNA matches TRBJ2-7 better. Germline CDR1 is SNHLY and CDR2 is FYNNEI. The length of the CDR3 is 14 residues.

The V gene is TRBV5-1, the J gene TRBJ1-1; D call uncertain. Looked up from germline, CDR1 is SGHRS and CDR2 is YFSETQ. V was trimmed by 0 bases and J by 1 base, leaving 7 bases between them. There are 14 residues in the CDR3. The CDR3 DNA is TGCGCCAGCAGCTTGGGCACAGAGAACACTGAAGCTTTCTTT. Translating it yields CASSLGTENTEAFF.

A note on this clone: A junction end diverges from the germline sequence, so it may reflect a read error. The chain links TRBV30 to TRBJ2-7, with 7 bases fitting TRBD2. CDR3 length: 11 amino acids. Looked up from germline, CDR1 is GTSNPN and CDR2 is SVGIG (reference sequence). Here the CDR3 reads CAGRERGEQYF. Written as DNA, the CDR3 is TGTGCCGGGAGGGAACGAGGCGAGCAGTACTTC.

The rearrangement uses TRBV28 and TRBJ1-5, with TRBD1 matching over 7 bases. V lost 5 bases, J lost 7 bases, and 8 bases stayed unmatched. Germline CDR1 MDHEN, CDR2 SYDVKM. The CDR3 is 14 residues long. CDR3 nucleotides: TGTGCCAGCAGTATTGGAGGGGGCGTACAGCCCCAGCATTTT. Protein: CASSIGGGVQPQHF.

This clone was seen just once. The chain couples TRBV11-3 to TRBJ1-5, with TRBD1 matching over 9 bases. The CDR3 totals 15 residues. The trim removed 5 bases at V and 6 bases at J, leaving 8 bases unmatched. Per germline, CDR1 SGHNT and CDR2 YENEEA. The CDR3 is CASSAPGTGFQPQHF. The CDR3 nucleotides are TGTGCCAGCAGCGCTCCCGGGACAGGGTTTCAGCCCCAGCATTTT.

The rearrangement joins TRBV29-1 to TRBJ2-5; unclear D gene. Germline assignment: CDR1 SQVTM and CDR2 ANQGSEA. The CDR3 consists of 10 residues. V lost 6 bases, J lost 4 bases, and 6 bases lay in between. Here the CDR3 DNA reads TGCAGCGTAAACGGAGAGACCCAGTACTTC. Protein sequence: CSVNGETQYF. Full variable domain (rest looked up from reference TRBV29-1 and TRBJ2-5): SAVISQKPSRDICQRGTSLTIQCQVDSQVTMMFWYRQQPGQSLTLIATANQGSEATYESGFVIDKFPISRPNLTFSTLTVSNMSPEDSSIYLCSVNGETQYFGPGTRLLVL.

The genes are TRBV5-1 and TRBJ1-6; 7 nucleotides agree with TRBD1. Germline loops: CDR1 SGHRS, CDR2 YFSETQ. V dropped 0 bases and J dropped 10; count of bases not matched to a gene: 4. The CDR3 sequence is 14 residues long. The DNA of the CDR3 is TGCGCCAGCAGCTTGGACAGGGGTTGGTCACCCCTCCACTTT. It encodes CASSLDRGWSPLHF.

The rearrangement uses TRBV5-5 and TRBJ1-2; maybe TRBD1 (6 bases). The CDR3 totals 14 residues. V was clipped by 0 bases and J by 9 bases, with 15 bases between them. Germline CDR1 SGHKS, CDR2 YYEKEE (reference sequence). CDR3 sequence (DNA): TGTGCCAGCAGCTTGGACAGGGCCCTTCAGAGCTACACCTTC. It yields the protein CASSLDRALQSYTF. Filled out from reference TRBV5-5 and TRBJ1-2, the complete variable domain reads DAGVTQSPTHLIKTRGQQVTLRCSPISGHKSVSWYQQVLGQGPQFIFQYYEKEERGRGNFPDRFSARQFPNYSSELNVNALLLGDSALYLCASSLDRALQSYTFGSGTRLTVV.

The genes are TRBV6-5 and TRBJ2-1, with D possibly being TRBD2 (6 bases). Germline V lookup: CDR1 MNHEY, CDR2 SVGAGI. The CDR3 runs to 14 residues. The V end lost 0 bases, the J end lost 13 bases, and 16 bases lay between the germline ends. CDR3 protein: CASSYSGDLLAQFF. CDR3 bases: TGTGCCAGCAGTTACTCGGGGGACTTACTTGCTCAGTTCTTC.

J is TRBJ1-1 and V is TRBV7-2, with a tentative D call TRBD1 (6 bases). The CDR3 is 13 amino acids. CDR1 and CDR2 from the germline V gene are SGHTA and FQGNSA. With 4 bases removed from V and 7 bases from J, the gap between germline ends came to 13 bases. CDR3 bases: TGTGCCAGCAGCTCAACGCGGGGGCTTGAAGCTTTCTTT. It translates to CASSSTRGLEAFF.

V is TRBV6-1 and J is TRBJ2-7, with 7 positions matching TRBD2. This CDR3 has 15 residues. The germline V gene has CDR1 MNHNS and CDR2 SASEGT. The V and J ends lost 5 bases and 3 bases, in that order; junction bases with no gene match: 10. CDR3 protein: CASSKFTGGLYEQYF. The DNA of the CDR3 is TGTGCCAGCAGTAAGTTCACGGGAGGCCTCTACGAGCAGTACTTC.

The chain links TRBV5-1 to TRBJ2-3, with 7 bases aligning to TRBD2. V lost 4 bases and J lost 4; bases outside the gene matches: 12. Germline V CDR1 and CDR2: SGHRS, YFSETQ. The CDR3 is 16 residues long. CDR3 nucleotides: TGCGCCAGCAGCCGACAACAGCGGGACCTTGCAGATACGCAGTATTTT. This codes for CASSRQQRDLADTQYF.

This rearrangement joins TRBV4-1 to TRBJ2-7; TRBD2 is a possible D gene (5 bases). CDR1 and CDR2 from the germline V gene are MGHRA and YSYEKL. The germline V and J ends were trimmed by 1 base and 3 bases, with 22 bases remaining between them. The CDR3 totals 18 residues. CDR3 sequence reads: CASSQGLGSVLFRYEQYF. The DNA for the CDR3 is TGCGCCAGCAGCCAAGGTTTAGGTAGCGTCTTATTTCGCTACGAGCAGTACTTC.

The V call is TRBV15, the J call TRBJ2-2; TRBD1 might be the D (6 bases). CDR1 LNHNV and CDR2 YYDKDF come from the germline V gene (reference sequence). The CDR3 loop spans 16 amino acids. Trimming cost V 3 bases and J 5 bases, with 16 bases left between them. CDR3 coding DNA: TGTGCCACCAGCAGGGGATCAGGGGAGTGGACCGGGGAGCTGTTTTTT. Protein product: CATSRGSGEWTGELFF.

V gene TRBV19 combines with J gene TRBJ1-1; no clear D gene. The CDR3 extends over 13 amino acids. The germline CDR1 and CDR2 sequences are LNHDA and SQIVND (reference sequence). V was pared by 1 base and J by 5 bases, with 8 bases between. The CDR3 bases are TGTGCCAGTAGTATAGTCACAAGTACTGAAGCTTTCTTT. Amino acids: CASSIVTSTEAFF.

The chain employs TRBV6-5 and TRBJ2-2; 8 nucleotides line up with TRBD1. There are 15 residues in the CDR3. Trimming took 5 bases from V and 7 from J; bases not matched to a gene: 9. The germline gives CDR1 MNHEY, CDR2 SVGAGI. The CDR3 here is CASSTGQVKHGELFF. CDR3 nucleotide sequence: TGTGCCAGCAGTACGGGACAGGTTAAACACGGGGAGCTGTTTTTT.